The T cell receptor beta chain described here comes from a study of T cell repertoires in cytomegalovirus infection. Study background: Public TCR beta signatures were indicative of both CMV infection and a matching HLA type.

This clonotype was picked up many times. This CDR3 region has 14 residues. V was shortened by 5 bases and J by 0 bases, with 8 bases between the two germline ends. TCRdb called the reads again in MiXCR, with one record for every CDR3 protein. Of some 350,000 distinct CDR3 sequences listed, about a sixth are singletons. The sequence was obtained from a human donor in good health (CMV status not recorded). Some clones in this sample may be carry-over from other donors' samples. The rearrangement links TRBV12-3 or TRBV12-4 to TRBJ1-3; no clear D gene. The sequencing input was PBMCs. The DNA for the CDR3 is TGTGCCAGCAGTAGCGGGAGCTCTGGAAACACCATATATTTT. This translates into CASSSGSSGNTIYF.